Presented here are 3 T cell receptor beta chains from one specimen sequenced in a study of shared clonotypes between healthy human individuals. TCRdb keeps only in-frame clones here, not all; method: immunoSEQ multiplex PCR. This sample has some 500,000 clones; 60% to 80% occur once, and the top ten carry 9.5% to 15%. The sample taken for sequencing was PBMCs. The receptors stem from a woman aged 40 to 50 in good health. Some clones in this sample may be carry-over from other donors' samples.

CDR3 residues: CASSYGLAGSTDTQYF. The CDR3 nucleotides are TGTGCCAGCAGCTACGGACTAGCGGGGAGCACAGATACGCAGTATTTT. The chain is built from TRBV7-3 and TRBJ2-3, with 12 positions matching TRBD2. This CDR3 has 16 amino acids. Germline trimming cut 4 bases from V and 0 bases from J; bases unmatched to any gene: 2. Germline CDR1 is SGHTA and CDR2 is FQGTGA.

The chain recombines TRBV6-1 with TRBJ2-3, with 7 bases aligning to TRBD1. This CDR3 is 16 amino acids long. Germline V lookup: CDR1 MNHNS, CDR2 SASEGT. With V trimmed by 3 bases and J by 0 bases, 6 bases remained unmatched. CDR3 sequence: CASSDLPGGSTDTQYF. The CDR3 nucleotides read TGTGCCAGCAGTGACCTACCAGGGGGTAGCACAGATACGCAGTATTTT.

This rearrangement joins TRBV2 to TRBJ1-5; D is unclear. With 7 bases removed from V and 1 base from J, the gap between germline ends came to 5 bases. Germline V gene lookup returns CDR1 SNHLY and CDR2 FYNNEI. This CDR3 comprises 12 residues. In DNA, the CDR3 is TGTGCCAGCAAACAGAGCAATCAGCCCCAGCATTTT. Its translation is CASKQSNQPQHF.